The rows below give T cell receptor beta chains drawn from one sample of a study of human T cells and chemical hapten exposure. TCRdb reprocessed the RACE reads with MiXCR, giving one entry per CDR3 protein. The sample lists tens of thousands of distinct CDR3 sequences, 9.5% to 10% occurring once. This material consisted of whole blood, taken in connection with sensitization to the hapten diphenylcyclopropenone (DPC). The source is a woman aged 25 to 39 with alopecia areata. Some clones in this sample may be carry-over from other donors' samples. The CDR3 runs from the conserved cysteine through the conserved F or W. D genes are given only for firm matches. Clone size is not always given. Where it is, it says once, few, many or a class for expanded clones.

size	V	D	J	CDR3	DNA
few	TRBV7-6	TRBD1	TRBJ2-2	CASSLAGTGNAGELFF	TGTGCCAGCAGCTTAGCTGGGACAGGGAACGCCGGGGAGCTGTTTTTT
few	TRBV5-1	TRBD1	TRBJ2-7	CASSLEGADYEQYF	TGCGCCAGCAGCTTGGAGGGGGCAGACTACGAGCAGTACTTC
few	TRBV28	TRBD1	TRBJ2-7	CATTTGSYEQYF	TGTGCCACTACGACAGGGTCCTACGAGCAGTACTTC
many	TRBV28	.	TRBJ2-1	CASSFLRTGPPMSEQFF	TGTGCCAGCAGTTTCCTTCGGACCGGACCCCCCATGAGTGAGCAGTTCTTC
.	TRBV20-1	.	TRBJ1-4	CSARDPLGGHEKLFF	TGCAGTGCTAGAGATCCGCTGGGGGGGCACGAAAAACTGTTTTTT
.	TRBV2	.	TRBJ2-3	CARRGVPPYTDTQYF	TGTGCCAGGCGGGGTGTACCGCCTTACACAGATACGCAGTATTTT
few	TRBV11-2	.	TRBJ1-1	CASSLRSGPRAFF	TGTGCCAGCAGCTTACGTTCGGGGCCGCGGGCTTTCTTT
.	TRBV6-5	TRBD1	TRBJ1-6	CASSYRDSNSPLHF	TGTGCCAGCAGTTACCGGGACAGCAATTCACCCCTCCACTTT
.	TRBV6-5	.	TRBJ2-1	CASSLPGPGADNEQFF	TGTGCCAGCAGCCTTCCGGGCCCCGGTGCGGACAATGAGCAGTTCTTC
.	TRBV12-3/TRBV12-4	.	TRBJ2-1	CASTLGRYNEQFF	TGTGCCAGCACTCTAGGACGCTACAATGAGCAGTTCTTC
medium-sized	TRBV12-3/TRBV12-4	.	TRBJ1-5	CASSLQGGNQPQHF	TGTGCCAGCAGCCTCCAGGGAGGCAATCAGCCCCAGCATTTT
few	TRBV28	.	TRBJ2-6	CASSFLRVRRPTGANVLTF	TGTGCCAGCAGTTTTCTCAGGGTCAGACGACCAACTGGGGCCAACGTCCTGACTTTC
many	TRBV20-1	.	TRBJ1-6	CSAAHRVRSYNSPLHF	TGCAGTGCCGCGCACCGCGTCCGTTCCTATAATTCACCCCTCCACTTT
.	TRBV15	TRBD1	TRBJ1-1	CATSRVQGEAFF	TGTGCCACCAGCAGGGTACAGGGGGAAGCTTTCTTT
.	TRBV12-3/TRBV12-4	.	TRBJ2-5	CASSTTGGEQETQYF	TGTGCCAGCAGTACAACCGGCGGGGAACAAGAGACCCAGTACTTC
few	TRBV28	.	TRBJ1-5	CASSTDIRQPQHF	TGTGCCAGCAGCACGGACATCAGGCAGCCCCAGCATTTT
many	TRBV28	TRBD1	TRBJ1-5	CASNSLGTGGGQPQHF	TGTGCCAGCAATTCTCTGGGGACAGGGGGCGGTCAGCCCCAGCATTTT
many	TRBV12-3/TRBV12-4	TRBD1	TRBJ2-7	CASSSGTVFPYEQYF	TGTGCCAGCAGCTCCGGGACAGTATTCCCCTACGAGCAGTACTTC
few	TRBV7-6	TRBD2	TRBJ2-1	CASSPGLAGNNEQFF	TGTGCCAGCAGCCCGGGACTAGCGGGAAACAATGAGCAGTTCTTC
few	TRBV7-3	.	TRBJ2-7	CASSLSVRDEQYF	TGTGCCAGCAGCTTATCCGTACGCGACGAGCAGTACTTC
many	TRBV30	.	TRBJ1-1	CAWILNTEAFF	TGTGCCTGGATCTTGAACACTGAAGCTTTCTTT
few	TRBV2	.	TRBJ1-5	CASSVGDQPQHF	TGTGCCAGCAGTGTGGGGGATCAGCCCCAGCATTTT
many	TRBV7-9	.	TRBJ2-1	CASSRGWDEQFF	TGTGCCAGCAGCCGCGGGTGGGATGAGCAGTTCTTC
few	TRBV15	TRBD1	TRBJ2-4	CATSRTQGAGNIQYF	TGTGCCACCAGCCGAACGCAGGGGGCTGGAAACATTCAGTACTTC
few	TRBV20-1	.	TRBJ1-1	CSVIRGQQEAFF	TGCAGTGTGATCCGCGGACAGCAAGAAGCTTTCTTT
.	TRBV5-4	TRBD2	TRBJ2-5	CASSHNDRGGRETQYF	TGTGCCAGCAGCCATAACGATCGGGGGGGCAGAGAGACCCAGTACTTC
.	TRBV5-4	TRBD1	TRBJ1-1	CASSPPGTVDTEAFF	TGTGCCAGCAGCCCGCCGGGGACAGTCGACACTGAAGCTTTCTTT
few	TRBV30	TRBD1	TRBJ1-2	CAWNPGQGRPYGYTF	TGTGCCTGGAACCCCGGACAGGGTCGACCCTATGGCTACACCTTC
many	TRBV28	TRBD1	TRBJ1-4	CASSPPSGTAFEKLFF	TGTGCCAGCAGTCCACCATCCGGGACAGCTTTTGAAAAACTGTTTTTT
.	TRBV4-1	TRBD1	TRBJ1-2	CASSQDQGTGRIHGYPF	TGCGCCAGCAGCCAAGATCAGGGGACAGGGAGGATCCATGGCTACCCCTTC
.	TRBV3-1	.	TRBJ1-6	CASSQGTSPLHF	TGTGCCAGCAGTCAGGGTACCTCACCCCTCCACTTT
few	TRBV6-2/TRBV6-3	.	TRBJ1-1	CASSVRRNTEAFF	TGTGCCAGCTCGGTCAGACGTAACACTGAAGCTTTCTTT
.	TRBV5-1	.	TRBJ1-6	CASSLDGRGRSPLHF	TGCGCCAGCAGCTTGGACGGCAGGGGAAGGTCACCCCTCCACTTT
few	TRBV20-1	TRBD2	TRBJ2-5	CSARDPSAGGLSAQYF	TGCAGTGCTAGAGATCCGTCGGCGGGGGGGCTATCGGCCCAGTACTTC
many	TRBV2	.	TRBJ1-1	CASSEARGSTEAFF	TGTGCCAGCAGTGAAGCGAGGGGGAGCACTGAAGCTTTCTTT
few	TRBV6-2/TRBV6-3	.	TRBJ2-4	CASSYGVNIQYF	TGTGCCAGCAGTTACGGGGTAAACATTCAGTACTTC
many	TRBV20-1	.	TRBJ1-1	CSASEGMNTEAFF	TGCAGTGCTAGTGAGGGTATGAACACTGAAGCTTTCTTT
many	TRBV5-1	.	TRBJ2-3	CASSREGRDGTDTQYF	TGCGCCAGCAGCCGCGAAGGCAGGGACGGCACAGATACGCAGTATTTT
many	TRBV19	.	TRBJ2-3	CASTPEGIHTDTQYF	TGTGCCAGTACCCCGGAAGGGATCCACACAGATACGCAGTATTTT
many	TRBV7-7	.	TRBJ2-3	CASSPLSEGLGADTQYF	TGTGCTAGCAGCCCCCTCTCAGAGGGGCTAGGCGCAGATACGCAGTATTTT
.	TRBV6-5	TRBD1	TRBJ1-4	CASSEQGASEKLFF	TGTGCCAGCAGCGAACAGGGGGCAAGTGAAAAACTGTTTTTT
few	TRBV5-4	.	TRBJ1-4	CASSPLIGSNEKLFF	TGTGCCAGCAGCCCGCTAATAGGCTCGAATGAAAAACTGTTTTTT
few	TRBV12-3/TRBV12-4	.	TRBJ1-5	CASSLLGDQPQHF	TGTGCCAGCAGTCTACTCGGGGATCAGCCCCAGCATTTT
.	TRBV13	.	TRBJ2-3	CASSFTPSTDTQYF	TGTGCCAGCAGCTTCACACCTAGCACAGATACGCAGTATTTT